This T cell receptor beta chain derives from a study of CD8+CD57+ T cells in acquired aplastic anemia. Study as a whole: The mean DNA yield obtained from sorted CD4+ and CD8+ cells came to approximately 3 ug. Study findings and constraints: Overlap between patients and controls comprised 25 to 35 CD8+ CDR3 sequences. Significant differences in CD8+ Simpson's diversity were not observed between patients and controls.

TCR beta VDJ combinations and CDR3 sequences were profiled from genomic DNA. TCRdb fed the reads into MiXCR, producing one record per CDR3 protein. The table records 450,000 to 600,000 distinct CDR3 sequences, about a third of them present only once. The V end was cut by 3 bases, the J end by 5 bases, with 7 bases between. Germline CDR1 reads SEHNR; CDR2 reads FQNEAQ (reference sequence). This CDR3 is built from 12 residues. Whoever was chosen for sequencing had shown CD8+CD57+ cell expansion by flow cytometry. The cohort consisted entirely of patients having severe acquired aplastic anemia. In its sample, this clonotype was seen many times. What it binds is not known.

The sample comprised sorted CD4+, CD8+, or CD8+CD57+ T cells (not recorded which) from PBMCs. The rearrangement uses TRBV7-9 and TRBJ1-2; no reliable D call. The receptor's source is a human donor with aplastic anemia. CDR3 DNA: TGTGCCAGCAGCTTGGAGGGTTATGGCTACACCTTC. It codes for CASSLEGYGYTF.